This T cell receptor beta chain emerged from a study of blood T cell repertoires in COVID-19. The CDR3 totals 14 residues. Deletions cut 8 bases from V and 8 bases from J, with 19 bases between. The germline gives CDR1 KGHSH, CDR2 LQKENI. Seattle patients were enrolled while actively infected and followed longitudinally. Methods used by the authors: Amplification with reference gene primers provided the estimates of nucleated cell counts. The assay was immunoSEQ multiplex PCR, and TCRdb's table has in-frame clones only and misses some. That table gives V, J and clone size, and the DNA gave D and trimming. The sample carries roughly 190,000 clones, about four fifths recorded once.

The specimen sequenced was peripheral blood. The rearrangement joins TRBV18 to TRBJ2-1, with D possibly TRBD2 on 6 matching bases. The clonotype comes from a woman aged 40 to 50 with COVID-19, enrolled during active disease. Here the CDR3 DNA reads TGTGCCAGCACCCGGGACTCCCTCTCCGATGAGCAGTTCTTC. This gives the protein CASTRDSLSDEQFF.